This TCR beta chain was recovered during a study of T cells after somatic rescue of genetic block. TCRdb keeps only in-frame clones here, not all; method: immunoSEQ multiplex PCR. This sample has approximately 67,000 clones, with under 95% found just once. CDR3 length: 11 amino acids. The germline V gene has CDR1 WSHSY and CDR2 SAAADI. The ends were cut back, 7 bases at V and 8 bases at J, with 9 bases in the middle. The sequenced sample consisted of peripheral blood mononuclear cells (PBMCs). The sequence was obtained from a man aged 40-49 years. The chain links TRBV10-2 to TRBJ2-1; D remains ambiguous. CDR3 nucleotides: TGCGCCAGCATGTTCGGCGATGAGCAGTTCTTC. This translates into CASMFGDEQFF.